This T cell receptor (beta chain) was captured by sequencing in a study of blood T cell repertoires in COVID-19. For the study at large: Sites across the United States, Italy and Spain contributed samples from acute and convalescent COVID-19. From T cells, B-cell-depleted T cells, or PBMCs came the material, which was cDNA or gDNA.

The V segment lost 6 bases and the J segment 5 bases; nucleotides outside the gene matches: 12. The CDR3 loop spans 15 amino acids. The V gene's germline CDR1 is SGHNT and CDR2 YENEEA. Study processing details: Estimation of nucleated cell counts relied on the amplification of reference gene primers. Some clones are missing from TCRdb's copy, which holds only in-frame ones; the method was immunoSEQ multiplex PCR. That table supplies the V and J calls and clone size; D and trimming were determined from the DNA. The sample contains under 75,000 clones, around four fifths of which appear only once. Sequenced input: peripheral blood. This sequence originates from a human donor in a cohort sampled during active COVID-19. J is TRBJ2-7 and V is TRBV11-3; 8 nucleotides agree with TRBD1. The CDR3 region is CASRGDRGGRDEQYF. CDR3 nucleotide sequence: TGTGCCAGCAGGGGCGACAGGGGAGGACGGGACGAGCAGTACTTC.